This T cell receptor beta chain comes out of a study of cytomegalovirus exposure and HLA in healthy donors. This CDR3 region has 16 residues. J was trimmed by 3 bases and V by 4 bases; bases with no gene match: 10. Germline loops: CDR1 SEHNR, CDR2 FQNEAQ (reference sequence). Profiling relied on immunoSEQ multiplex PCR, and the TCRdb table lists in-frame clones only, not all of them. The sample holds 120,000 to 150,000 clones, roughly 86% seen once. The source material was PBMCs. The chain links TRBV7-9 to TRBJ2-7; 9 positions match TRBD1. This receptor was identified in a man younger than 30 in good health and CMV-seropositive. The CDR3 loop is CASSSRRTGVNYEQYF. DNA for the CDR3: TGTGCCAGCAGCTCCCGCCGGACAGGGGTCAACTACGAGCAGTACTTC.